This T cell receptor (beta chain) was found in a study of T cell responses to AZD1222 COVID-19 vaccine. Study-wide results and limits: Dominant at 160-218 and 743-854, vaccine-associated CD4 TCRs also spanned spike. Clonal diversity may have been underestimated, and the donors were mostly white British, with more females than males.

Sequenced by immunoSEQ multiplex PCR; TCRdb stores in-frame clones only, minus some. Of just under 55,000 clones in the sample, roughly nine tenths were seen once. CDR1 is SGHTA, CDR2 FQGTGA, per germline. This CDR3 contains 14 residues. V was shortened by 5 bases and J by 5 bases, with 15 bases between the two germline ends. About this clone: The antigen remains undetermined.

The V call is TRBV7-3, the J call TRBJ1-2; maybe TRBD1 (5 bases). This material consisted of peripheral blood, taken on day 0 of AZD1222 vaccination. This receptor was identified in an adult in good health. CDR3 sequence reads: CASSPDTGSYGYTF. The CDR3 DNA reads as TGTGCCAGCAGCCCCGACACAGGTTCATATGGCTACACCTTC. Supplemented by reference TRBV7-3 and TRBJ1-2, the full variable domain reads GAGVSQTPSNKVTEKGKYVELRCDPISGHTALYWYRQSLGQGPEFLIYFQGTGAADDSGLPNDRFFAVRPEGSVSTLKIQRTERGDSAVYLCASSPDTGSYGYTFGSGTRLTVV.